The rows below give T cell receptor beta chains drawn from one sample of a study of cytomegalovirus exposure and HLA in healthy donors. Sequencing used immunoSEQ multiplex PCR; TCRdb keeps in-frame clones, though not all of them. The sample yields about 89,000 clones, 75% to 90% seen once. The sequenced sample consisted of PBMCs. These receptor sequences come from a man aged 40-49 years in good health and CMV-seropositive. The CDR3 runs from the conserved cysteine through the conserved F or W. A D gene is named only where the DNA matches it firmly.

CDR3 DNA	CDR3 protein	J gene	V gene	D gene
TGTGCCAGCGGGGAAGCGGGATCCTACGAGCAGTACTTC	CASGEAGSYEQYF	TRBJ2-7	TRBV6-6	TRBD2
TGTGCCAGCCGGGGGGGGAACACTGAAGCTTTCTTT	CASRGGNTEAFF	TRBJ1-1	TRBV11-2	NA
TGTGCCAGCAGTTTAGCGGGGTCCACAGATACGCAGTATTTT	CASSLAGSTDTQYF	TRBJ2-3	TRBV25-1	TRBD2
TGTGCCAGCAGCTTAGTAGACAGCCAAGAGACCCAGTACTTC	CASSLVDSQETQYF	TRBJ2-5	TRBV11-2	NA
TGCGCCAGCAGCGGAGGACTAGCGGGGGGGTCCGCAGATACGCAGTATTTT	CASSGGLAGGSADTQYF	TRBJ2-3	TRBV5-1	TRBD2
TGTGCCAGCAGTCCTCGAGGTAGCGGGAGGGCCCCCTACGAGCAGTACTTC	CASSPRGSGRAPYEQYF	TRBJ2-7	TRBV5-4	TRBD2
TGTGCCAGCAGCTCACAGGGGGTGGGCACAGATACGCAGTATTTT	CASSSQGVGTDTQYF	TRBJ2-3	TRBV7-3	TRBD1
TGTGCCAGCTCACCCCTCCAACTAGCGGGGGCCCAAGAGACCCAGTACTTC	CASSPLQLAGAQETQYF	TRBJ2-5	TRBV18	TRBD2
TGCGCCAGCAGCTCTGGACAGACCTCTGGAAACGCCATATATTTT	CASSSGQTSGNAIYF	TRBJ1-3	TRBV5-1	NA
TGTGCCAGCGCTCGGGGGGCGCAGTACAATGAGCAGTTCTTC	CASARGAQYNEQFF	TRBJ2-1	TRBV19	NA
TGTGCCAGCAGTTGGGGGGAGGGGGGGAACACTGAAGCTTTCTTT	CASSWGEGGNTEAFF	TRBJ1-1	TRBV6-6	NA
TGTGCCAGCAGCTCGGACTTGGGGTCCCTCCACTTT	CASSSDLGSLHF	TRBJ1-6	TRBV5-4	NA
TGTGCCAGCAGCTTCTTCGAATGGACTCAGGAAGGCTATGGCTACACCTTC	CASSFFEWTQEGYGYTF	TRBJ1-2	TRBV7-2	NA
TGTGCCAGCAGTTACTCGGACAGGGGGCGTACCGAGCAGTACTTC	CASSYSDRGRTEQYF	TRBJ2-7	TRBV6-5	TRBD1
TGTGCCAGCAGTTCCCCTTTGGCTCAGACCCAGTACTTC	CASSSPLAQTQYF	TRBJ2-5	TRBV27	NA
TGTGCCAGCACCGGGGGTCCAGGGAGGAATGGCTACACCTTC	CASTGGPGRNGYTF	TRBJ1-2	TRBV9	NA